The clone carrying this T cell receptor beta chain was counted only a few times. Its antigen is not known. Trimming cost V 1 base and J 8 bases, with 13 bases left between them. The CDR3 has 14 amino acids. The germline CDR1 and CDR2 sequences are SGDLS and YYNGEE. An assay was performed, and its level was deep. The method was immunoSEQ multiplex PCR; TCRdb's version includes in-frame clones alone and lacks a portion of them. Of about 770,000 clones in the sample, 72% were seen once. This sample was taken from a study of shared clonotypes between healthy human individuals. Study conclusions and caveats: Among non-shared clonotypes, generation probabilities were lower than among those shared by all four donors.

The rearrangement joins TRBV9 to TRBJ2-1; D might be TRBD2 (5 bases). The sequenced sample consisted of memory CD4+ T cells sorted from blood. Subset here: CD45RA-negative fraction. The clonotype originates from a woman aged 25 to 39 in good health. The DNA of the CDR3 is TGTGCCAGCAGCGTACTACCCGCGGGTTATGAGCAGTTCTTC. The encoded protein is CASSVLPAGYEQFF.